This entry lists 12 T cell receptor beta chains sequenced from one sample in a study of Ad26.COV2.S vaccination and SARS-CoV-2 variants. Data came from immunoSEQ multiplex PCR; TCRdb stores just in-frame clones and leaves some out. This table holds roughly 410,000 clones, about 83% found once. Treatment of the sample: roughly 20 received Ad26.COV2.S at low or high dose, single or two shots; roughly five received placebo; per-sample allocation not given. Vaccine and placebo recipients were sampled on day 63 after the first injection. Sample: peripheral blood, taken in a trial of Ad26.COV2.S vaccine versus placebo. The receptors were sampled from a person aged 18-65 years who received the Ad26.COV2.S COVID-19 vaccine or a placebo.

J is TRBJ1-1 and V is TRBV5-1; D remains ambiguous. With 4 bases removed from V and 0 bases from J, the gap between germline ends came to 16 bases. Germline CDR1 is SGHRS and CDR2 is YFSETQ. The CDR3 consists of 16 residues. The CDR3 spells CASSKEDGWLNTEAFF. Here the CDR3 DNA reads TGCGCCAGCAGCAAAGAGGACGGTTGGTTGAACACTGAAGCTTTCTTT.

This chain uses TRBV7-3 with TRBJ2-3, with D possibly matching TRBD2 (5 bases). Germline values: CDR1 SGHTA, CDR2 FQGTGA. The V and J ends lost 8 bases and 2 bases respectively, with 8 bases between them. The CDR3 spans 12 residues. The chain's CDR3 is CASGSSTDTQYF. The CDR3 region has the DNA TGTGCCAGCGGGAGCTCCACAGATACGCAGTATTTT.

This clone was seen once. This chain joins TRBV13 and TRBJ2-2, with TRBD1 matching 7 bases. The CDR3 length is 21 residues. Germline CDR1 reads PRHDT; CDR2 reads FYEKMQ (reference sequence). Trimming at V came to 5 bases and at J to 0 bases, leaving 21 bases not matched to a gene. The CDR3 DNA follows: TGTGCCAGCAGCGATAGTCCCCCCTATAGCCCGGGACAGACGAACACCGGGGAGCTGTTTTTT. Translated, it gives CASSDSPPYSPGQTNTGELFF.

The rearrangement joins TRBV7-9 to TRBJ2-7; 7 bases are shared with TRBD1. V lost 5 bases and J lost 7; bases outside the gene matches: 11. Germline V gene sequence: CDR1 SEHNR, CDR2 FQNEAQ (reference sequence). There are 14 residues in the CDR3. CDR3 amino acids: CASSRQTGEGEQYF. The CDR3 DNA reads as TGTGCCAGCAGCCGCCAAACAGGGGAAGGGGAGCAGTACTTC.

This chain uses TRBV4-1 with TRBJ2-7, with D perhaps assigned TRBD1 or TRBD2 (6 bases each). The CDR3 sequence is 14 residues long. V was shortened by 1 base and J by 5 bases, with 12 bases between the two germline ends. CDR1 is MGHRA and CDR2 is YSYEKL in the germline V gene. Here the CDR3 DNA reads TGCGCCAGCAGCCAAGGAGGGGGGACGGACGAGCAGTACTTC. Its translation: CASSQGGGTDEQYF.

This clone was detected once. V usage is TRBV27 and J usage is TRBJ2-3; TRBD2 might be the D (7 bases). The V end lost 2 bases, the J end lost 3 bases, and 21 bases lay between the germline ends. This CDR3 is built from 18 residues. Germline assignment: CDR1 MNHEY and CDR2 SMNVEV (reference sequence). The CDR3 sequence: CASSLIPPGGESTDTQYF. DNA of the CDR3: TGTGCCAGCAGTTTAATCCCCCCGGGGGGCGAGTCGACAGATACGCAGTATTTT.

The chain has TRBV10-3 and TRBJ1-1; 7 nucleotides match TRBD1. The trim removed 7 bases at V and 1 base at J, leaving 9 bases unmatched. Germline values: CDR1 ENHRY, CDR2 SYGVKD. The length of the CDR3 is 15 residues. The CDR3 bases are TGTGCCATCAACTCAAGGGGGGACAGGAACACTGAAGCTTTCTTT. Protein sequence: CAINSRGDRNTEAFF.

The chain recombines TRBV7-9 with TRBJ1-3; 7 bases map to TRBD1. Trimming removed 0 bases from V and 4 bases from J; junction bases left unmatched: 3. Per the germline V gene, CDR1 is SEHNR and CDR2 is FQNEAQ (reference sequence). The CDR3 has 15 residues. This CDR3 reads CASSLATGIGNTIYF. DNA for the CDR3: TGTGCCAGCAGCTTAGCGACAGGGATAGGAAACACCATATATTTT.

This chain links TRBV4-1 with TRBJ1-5; a possible D gene is TRBD1 (5 bases). Trimming took off 0 bases at V and 6 bases at J, with 12 bases between the two ends. This CDR3 is 15 amino acids long. CDR1 MGHRA and CDR2 YSYEKL come from the germline V gene. CDR3 sequence (DNA): TGCGCCAGCAGCCAAGAGTACGGAGGGACTCAGCCCCAGCATTTT. Amino acids: CASSQEYGGTQPQHF.

The chain carries TRBV10-3 and TRBJ1-1, with D possibly being TRBD1 (6 bases). Trimming pared 8 bases from V and 8 bases from J, leaving 18 bases between. The CDR3 has 13 amino acids. Germline V lookup: CDR1 ENHRY, CDR2 SYGVKD. The CDR3 loop reads CAIGGLQGREAFF. The DNA of the CDR3 is TGTGCCATCGGGGGCTTACAGGGAAGAGAAGCTTTCTTT.

The chain is built from TRBV5-1 and TRBJ1-5, with D uncertain. CDR3 size: 17 residues. Trimming took 4 bases from V and 2 from J, leaving 19 bases between them. CDR1 SGHRS and CDR2 YFSETQ come from the germline V gene. The DNA for the CDR3 is TGCGCCAGCAGCCCCAATCCTATCGTGACCGGCAATCAGCCCCAGCATTTT. Translating it yields CASSPNPIVTGNQPQHF.

The J gene is TRBJ2-5, the V gene TRBV5-1; D may be TRBD1 or TRBD2 (5 bases each). From germline, CDR1 is SGHRS and CDR2 YFSETQ. Between the trimmed V and J ends, which lost 3 bases and 1 base, there was a span of 10 bases. This CDR3 contains 14 residues. Here the CDR3 reads CASSWGSGQETQYF. The CDR3 nucleotides read TGCGCCAGCAGCTGGGGGTCCGGCCAAGAGACCCAGTACTTC.